A single sample is the source of the 21 T cell receptor beta chains below, sequenced in a study of T cell changes during pregnancy in multiple sclerosis. The method was immunoSEQ multiplex PCR; TCRdb's version includes in-frame clones alone and lacks a portion of them. The sample gives tens of thousands of clones, 70% to 90% of which show up once; roughly 0.9% is in the top ten. The source was peripheral blood, collected in the first trimester of pregnancy. The source of these receptors is a female donor in good health, enrolled as a control in a pregnancy study.

This chain joins TRBV19 and TRBJ1-5; 9 bases map to TRBD1. CDR1 and CDR2 (germline): LNHDA, SQIVND (reference sequence). The CDR3 consists of 14 residues. V lost 4 bases, J lost 7 bases, and 5 bases stayed unmatched. The DNA of the CDR3 is TGTGCCAGTAGTACTACAGGGGGCCGGCAGCCCCAGCATTTT. It encodes CASSTTGGRQPQHF.

This sequence joins TRBV10-3 and TRBJ2-2, with 9 nucleotides matching TRBD1. V gave up 3 bases and J gave up 6 bases; unmatched junction bases: 8. The length of the CDR3 is 16 residues. Germline values: CDR1 ENHRY, CDR2 SYGVKD. The CDR3 DNA is TGTGCCATCAGTGATTGGACAGGGGAGGGGGCCGGGGAGCTGTTTTTT. This encodes CAISDWTGEGAGELFF.

This chain links TRBV2 with TRBJ1-2, with a tentative D call TRBD1 (6 bases). Trimming stripped 7 bases from V and 4 bases from J, with 13 bases between. The CDR3 loop spans 13 amino acids. The V gene's germline CDR1 is SNHLY and CDR2 FYNNEI. The CDR3 nucleotides are TGTGCCAGCAACATACAGGGCGCCTATGGCTACACCTTC. Protein: CASNIQGAYGYTF.

The chain is built from TRBV5-4 and TRBJ1-2; 9 bases are a match to TRBD1. CDR1 is SGHNT and CDR2 is YYREEE in the germline V gene (reference sequence). J gave up 7 bases and V 3 bases, and 1 base lay outside the gene matches. The CDR3 covers 12 residues. The CDR3 protein is CASSWTGVGYTF. CDR3 nucleotide sequence: TGTGCCAGCAGCTGGACAGGGGTTGGCTACACCTTC.

This clone was seen a few times. This sequence joins TRBV19 and TRBJ1-6; D is perhaps TRBD1 (5 bases). Germline V gene sequence: CDR1 LNHDA, CDR2 SQIVND (reference sequence). The V and J ends lost 7 bases and 5 bases respectively, with 12 bases between them. The CDR3 is 14 amino acids. CDR3 amino acids: CASNSLQDNSPLHF. Written as DNA, the CDR3 is TGTGCCAGTAATAGCCTACAGGATAATTCACCCCTCCACTTT.

This clone appeared a few times. V gene TRBV15 combines with J gene TRBJ1-3; D ambiguous. Germline V gene sequence: CDR1 LNHNV, CDR2 YYDKDF (reference sequence). V lost 0 bases and J 0 bases, leaving 6 bases between the germline ends. This CDR3 region has 15 residues. This chain's CDR3 is CATSRDEHSGNTIYF. CDR3 nucleotide sequence: TGTGCCACCAGCAGAGATGAGCACTCTGGAAACACCATATATTTT.

V gene TRBV27 combines with J gene TRBJ2-5, with TRBD1 identical over 10 bases. This CDR3 is built from 16 residues. After removal of 6 bases from V and 4 bases from J, the junction contained 11 bases not matched to a gene. The germline CDR1 and CDR2 sequences are MNHEY and SMNVEV (reference sequence). In DNA form, the CDR3 reads TGTGCCAGCAGAGAGCAGCGGACAGGGGGAGGAGAGACCCAGTACTTC. This sequence encodes CASREQRTGGGETQYF.

This clone was seen a handful of times. The V and J genes are TRBV10-1 and TRBJ1-2; 9 bases map to TRBD1. Germline values: CDR1 WNHNN, CDR2 SYGVQD (reference sequence). There are 15 residues in the CDR3. The V segment lost 6 bases and the J segment 8 bases; nucleotides outside the gene matches: 13. CDR3 coding DNA: TGCGCCAGCAGAACCCTTCACAGGGGGCGGGCCGGCTACACCTTC. Amino acid sequence: CASRTLHRGRAGYTF.

CDR3: CASSYSGWGGSYEQYF. CDR3 coding DNA: TGTGCCAGCAGTTACTCGGGCTGGGGGGGTTCCTACGAGCAGTACTTC. The rearrangement links TRBV6-5 to TRBJ2-7, with 7 bases aligning to TRBD2. Losses at the gene ends were 0 bases for V and 1 base for J; bases not matched to a gene: 6. Germline CDR1 is MNHEY and CDR2 is SVGAGI. This CDR3 is built from 16 residues.

The gene calls are TRBV27 and TRBJ1-1; the D gene is possibly TRBD1 (5 bases). This CDR3 comprises 15 residues. Germline loops: CDR1 MNHEY, CDR2 SMNVEV (reference sequence). The ends were cut back, 0 bases at V and 2 bases at J, with 10 bases in the middle. CDR3 sequence: CASSLSRGLNTEAFF. CDR3 bases: TGTGCCAGCAGTTTATCAAGGGGACTAAACACTGAAGCTTTCTTT.

J is TRBJ1-5 and V is TRBV7-2; 8 positions match TRBD1. V dropped 5 bases and J dropped 3; count of bases not matched to a gene: 3. CDR3 length: 14 residues. Germline CDR1 reads SGHTA; CDR2 reads FQGNSA. The CDR3 coding sequence is TGTGCCAGCAGCCCCCAGGGGGCCAATCAGCCCCAGCATTTT. Residues: CASSPQGANQPQHF.

The CDR3 reads CASSEYRGAWNTEAFF. The CDR3 DNA sequence: TGTGCCAGCAGTGAATATCGGGGGGCGTGGAACACTGAAGCTTTCTTT. The rearrangement uses TRBV25-1 and TRBJ1-1; D is perhaps TRBD1 (6 bases). There are 16 residues in the CDR3. Per the germline V gene, CDR1 is MGHDK and CDR2 is SYGVNS. Trimming shortened V by 0 bases and J by 1 base, and 12 bases separated the two germline ends.

The chain combines TRBV29-1 with TRBJ2-3, with 10 positions matching TRBD1. CDR1 is SQVTM, CDR2 ANQGSEA, per germline. V shed 4 bases and J 6 bases; nucleotides not matched to a gene: 7. The CDR3 is 14 amino acids. The CDR3: CSVVRTGGSDTQYF. CDR3 DNA sequence: TGCAGCGTTGTCAGGACAGGGGGTTCGGATACGCAGTATTTT.

The chain is built from TRBV5-1 and TRBJ2-2, with a weak D call TRBD2 (5 bases). The CDR3 is 15 amino acids. Per germline, CDR1 SGHRS and CDR2 YFSETQ. The V and J ends lost 3 bases and 1 base respectively, with 10 bases between them. The CDR3 reads CASSSGRLNTGELFF. The CDR3 bases are TGCGCCAGCAGCTCGGGAAGGCTGAACACCGGGGAGCTGTTTTTT.

This chain joins TRBV6-5 and TRBJ2-1; TRBD1 is a possible D gene (6 bases). The V end lost 7 bases, the J end lost 1 base, and 14 bases lay between the germline ends. CDR1 is MNHEY and CDR2 is SVGAGI in the germline V gene. The CDR3 is made up of 15 amino acids. Written as DNA, the CDR3 is TGTGCCAGCACCCCCCGCAGGGGATCCTACAATGAGCAGTTCTTC. Protein product: CASTPRRGSYNEQFF.

The rearrangement uses TRBV7-2 and TRBJ1-1; no reliable D call. From germline, CDR1 is SGHTA and CDR2 FQGNSA. CDR3 length: 13 amino acids. The V gene lost 3 bases and the J gene lost 2 bases, with 7 bases spanning the gap. In DNA, the CDR3 is TGTGCCAGCAGCTTCCCGGTCAACACTGAAGCTTTCTTT. This codes for CASSFPVNTEAFF.

This chain joins TRBV27 and TRBJ2-5; 16 bases match TRBD2. Trimming cost V 5 bases and J 3 bases; bases outside gene matches: 9. The CDR3 is 18 residues long. Germline CDR1 and CDR2: MNHEY and SMNVEV (reference sequence). CDR3 amino acids: CASSTPGLAGGIEETQYF. In DNA form, the CDR3 reads TGTGCCAGCAGTACGCCGGGACTAGCGGGAGGGATAGAAGAGACCCAGTACTTC.

V usage is TRBV5-1 and J usage is TRBJ2-1; no clear D. Germline V gene lookup returns CDR1 SGHRS and CDR2 YFSETQ. Trimming cost V 1 base and J 0 bases, with 5 bases left between them. This CDR3 is built from 14 residues. This CDR3 reads CASSLSSSYNEQFF. CDR3 nucleotide sequence: TGCGCCAGCAGCTTGTCTAGCTCCTACAATGAGCAGTTCTTC.

J is TRBJ2-7 and V is TRBV19; 10 nucleotides match TRBD1. Losses at the gene ends were 6 bases for V and 6 bases for J; bases not matched to a gene: 8. The CDR3 is made up of 14 amino acids. Germline V CDR1 and CDR2: LNHDA, SQIVND (reference sequence). The CDR3 bases are TGTGCCAGTAGCGCCGGGACAGGGGTGTTCGAGCAGTACTTC. Translation: CASSAGTGVFEQYF.

The chain carries TRBV19 and TRBJ1-1; D gene unclear. The V gene lost 0 bases and the J gene lost 0 bases, with 8 bases spanning the gap. Germline loops: CDR1 LNHDA, CDR2 SQIVND (reference sequence). The CDR3 is 15 residues long. The CDR3 DNA reads as TGTGCCAGTAGTATAGATCCCGGTCTGAACACTGAAGCTTTCTTT. This sequence encodes CASSIDPGLNTEAFF.

This chain joins TRBV11-2 and TRBJ1-1; tentatively, D is TRBD1 (6 bases). V dropped 4 bases and J dropped 6 bases, with 21 bases sitting between them. The CDR3 loop spans 16 amino acids. The germline CDR1 and CDR2 sequences are SGHAT and FQNNGV. The CDR3 loop reads CASSSSGAQLYAEAFF. The CDR3 DNA reads TGTGCCAGCAGCTCATCAGGGGCTCAGTTGTACGCTGAAGCTTTCTTT.